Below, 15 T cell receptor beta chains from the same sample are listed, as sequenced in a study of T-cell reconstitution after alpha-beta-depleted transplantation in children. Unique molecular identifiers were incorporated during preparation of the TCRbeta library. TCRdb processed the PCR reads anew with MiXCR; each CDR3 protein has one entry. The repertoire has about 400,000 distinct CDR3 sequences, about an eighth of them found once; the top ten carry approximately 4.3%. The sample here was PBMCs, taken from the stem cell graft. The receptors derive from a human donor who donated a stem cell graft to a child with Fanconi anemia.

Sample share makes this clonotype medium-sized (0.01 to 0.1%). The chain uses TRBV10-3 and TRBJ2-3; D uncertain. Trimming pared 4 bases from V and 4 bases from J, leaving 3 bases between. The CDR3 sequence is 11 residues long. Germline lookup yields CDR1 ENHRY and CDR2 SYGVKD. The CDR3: CAISGADTQYF. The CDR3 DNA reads TGTGCCATCAGTGGGGCAGATACGCAGTATTTT.

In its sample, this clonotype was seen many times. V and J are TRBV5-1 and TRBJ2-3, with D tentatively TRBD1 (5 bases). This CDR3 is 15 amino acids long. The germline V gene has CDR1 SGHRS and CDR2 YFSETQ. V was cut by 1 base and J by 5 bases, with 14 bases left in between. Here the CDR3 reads CASSLTGESGDTQYF. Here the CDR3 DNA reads TGCGCCAGCAGCTTGACAGGCGAGAGTGGAGATACGCAGTATTTT.

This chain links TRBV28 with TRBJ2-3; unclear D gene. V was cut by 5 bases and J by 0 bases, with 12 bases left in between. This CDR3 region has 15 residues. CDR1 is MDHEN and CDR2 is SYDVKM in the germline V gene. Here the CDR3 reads CASSPSQDSTDTQYF. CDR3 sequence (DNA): TGTGCCAGCAGTCCAAGTCAGGATAGCACAGATACGCAGTATTTT.

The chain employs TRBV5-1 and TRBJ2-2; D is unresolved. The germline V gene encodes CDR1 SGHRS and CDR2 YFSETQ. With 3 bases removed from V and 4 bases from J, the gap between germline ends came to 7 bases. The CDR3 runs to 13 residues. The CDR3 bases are TGCGCCAGCAGCTCGGACGGCACCGGGGAGCTGTTTTTT. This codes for CASSSDGTGELFF.

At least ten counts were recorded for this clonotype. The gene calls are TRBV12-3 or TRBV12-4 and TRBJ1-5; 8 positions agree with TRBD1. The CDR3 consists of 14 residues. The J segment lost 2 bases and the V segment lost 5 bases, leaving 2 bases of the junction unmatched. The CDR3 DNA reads TGTGCCAGCAGTCAGACAGGGGGCAATCAGCCCCAGCATTTT. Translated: CASSQTGGNQPQHF.

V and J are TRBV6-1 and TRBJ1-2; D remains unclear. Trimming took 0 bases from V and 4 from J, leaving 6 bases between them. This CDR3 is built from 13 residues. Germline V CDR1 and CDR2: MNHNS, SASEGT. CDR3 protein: CASSEARSYGYTF. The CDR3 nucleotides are TGTGCCAGCAGTGAAGCCAGAAGCTATGGCTACACCTTC.

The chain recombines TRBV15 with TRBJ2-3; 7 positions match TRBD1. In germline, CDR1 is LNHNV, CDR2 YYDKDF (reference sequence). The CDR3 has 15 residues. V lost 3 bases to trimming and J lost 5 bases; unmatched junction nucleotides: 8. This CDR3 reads CATSSRQGIGDTQYF. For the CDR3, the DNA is TGTGCCACCAGCAGCAGACAGGGAATAGGAGATACGCAGTATTTT.

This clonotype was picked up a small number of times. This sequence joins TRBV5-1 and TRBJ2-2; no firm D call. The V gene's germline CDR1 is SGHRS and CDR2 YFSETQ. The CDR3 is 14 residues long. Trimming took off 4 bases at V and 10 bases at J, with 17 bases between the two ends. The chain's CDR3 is CASSPEVHSAELFF. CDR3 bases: TGCGCCAGCAGCCCGGAAGTCCACTCAGCGGAGCTGTTTTTT.

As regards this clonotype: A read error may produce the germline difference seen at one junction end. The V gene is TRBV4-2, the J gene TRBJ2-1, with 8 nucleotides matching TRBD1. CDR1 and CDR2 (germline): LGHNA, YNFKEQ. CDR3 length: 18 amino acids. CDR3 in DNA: TGTGCCAGCAGCAAAGACAGGGGTTGGGTTGCCGCCTACAATGAGCAGTTCTTC. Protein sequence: CASSKDRGWVAAYNEQFF.

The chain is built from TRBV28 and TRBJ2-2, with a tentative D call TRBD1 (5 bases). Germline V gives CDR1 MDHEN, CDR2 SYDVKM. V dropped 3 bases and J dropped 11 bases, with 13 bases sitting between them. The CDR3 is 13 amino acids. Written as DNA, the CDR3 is TGTGCCAGCAGTTTGCCTCAGGGCGGTGAGCTGTTTTTT. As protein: CASSLPQGGELFF.

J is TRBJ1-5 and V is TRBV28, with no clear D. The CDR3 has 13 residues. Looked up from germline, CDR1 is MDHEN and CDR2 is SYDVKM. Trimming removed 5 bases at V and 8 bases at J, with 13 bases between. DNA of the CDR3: TGTGCCAGCAGTCTCGGGCCAAATGAGCCCCAGCATTTT. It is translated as CASSLGPNEPQHF.

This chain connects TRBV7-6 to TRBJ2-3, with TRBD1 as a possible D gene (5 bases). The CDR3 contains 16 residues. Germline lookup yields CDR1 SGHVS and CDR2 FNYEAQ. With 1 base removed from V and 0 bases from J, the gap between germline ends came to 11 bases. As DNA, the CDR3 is TGTGCCAGCAGCTTAGTACTTGGGGCTAGCACAGATACGCAGTATTTT. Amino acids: CASSLVLGASTDTQYF. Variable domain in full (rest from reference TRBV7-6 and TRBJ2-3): GAGVSQSPRYKVTKRGQDVALRCDPISGHVSLYWYRQALGQGPEFLTYFNYEAQQDKSGLPNDRFSAERPEGSISTLTIQRTEQRDSAMYRCASSLVLGASTDTQYFGPGTRLTVL.

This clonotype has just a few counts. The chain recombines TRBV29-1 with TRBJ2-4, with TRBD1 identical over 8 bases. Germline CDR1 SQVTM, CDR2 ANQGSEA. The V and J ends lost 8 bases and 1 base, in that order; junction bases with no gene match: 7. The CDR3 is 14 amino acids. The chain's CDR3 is CSSTGQEAKNIQYF. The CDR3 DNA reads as TGCAGCTCAACGGGACAGGAGGCCAAAAACATTCAGTACTTC.

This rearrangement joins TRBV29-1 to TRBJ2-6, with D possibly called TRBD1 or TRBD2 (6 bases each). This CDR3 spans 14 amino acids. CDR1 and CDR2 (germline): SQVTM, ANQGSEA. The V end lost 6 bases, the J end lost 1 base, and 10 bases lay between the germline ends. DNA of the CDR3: TGCAGCGTCGGAGGGGGTTCTGGGGCCAACGTCCTGACTTTC. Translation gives CSVGGGSGANVLTF.

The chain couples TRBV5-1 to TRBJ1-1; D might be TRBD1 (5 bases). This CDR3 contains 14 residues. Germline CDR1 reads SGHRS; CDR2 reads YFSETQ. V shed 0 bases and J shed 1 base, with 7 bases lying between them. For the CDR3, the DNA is TGCGCCAGCAGCTTGGGGGACGGGAACACTGAAGCTTTCTTT. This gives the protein CASSLGDGNTEAFF.